This entry lists 16 T cell receptor beta chains sequenced from one sample in a study of T cell repertoires in cytomegalovirus infection. From the reads, TCRdb called clonotypes with MiXCR, one entry per CDR3 protein. The sample lists approximately 630,000 distinct CDR3 sequences, less than 25% occurring once. The sample comprised CD8+ T cells from PBMCs. The receptor set was obtained from a human donor in good health (CMV status not recorded). Some clones in this sample may be carry-over from other donors' samples.

The sample holds many counts of this clonotype. The gene calls are TRBV19 and TRBJ1-5, with no clear D. CDR3 size: 15 residues. Germline values: CDR1 LNHDA, CDR2 SQIVND (reference sequence). Trimming left V 8 bases short and J 4 bases short, with 18 bases between. The CDR3 here is CASAISYTANQPQHF. The DNA for the CDR3 is TGTGCCAGTGCTATTTCGTATACGGCTAATCAGCCCCAGCATTTT.

This clonotype showed up just once. The genes are TRBV6-2 or TRBV6-3 and TRBJ1-5; D is uncertain. Germline CDR1 is MNHEY and CDR2 is SVGEGT. The CDR3 is 17 residues long. The V and J ends lost 10 bases and 0 bases respectively, with 22 bases between them. CDR3 in amino acids: CANSSLGRVYSNQPQHF. The CDR3, as DNA: TGTGCCAACAGCTCTCTAGGGCGGGTTTATAGCAATCAGCCCCAGCATTTT.

This clonotype was seen a handful of times. V is TRBV3-1 and J is TRBJ1-2; weak D call: TRBD1 (5 bases). The germline V and J ends were trimmed by 0 bases and 2 bases, with 10 bases remaining between them. CDR3 length: 15 amino acids. Germline CDR1 reads LGHDT; CDR2 reads YNNKEL (reference sequence). The CDR3, as DNA: TGTGCCAGCAGCCAAGACATGGAGGGGAACTATGGCTACACCTTC. Its translation: CASSQDMEGNYGYTF.

This clonotype was seen many times. The chain uses TRBV6-1 and TRBJ2-6; D possibly corresponds to TRBD1 (6 bases). The CDR3 runs 20 residues. Germline V gene sequence: CDR1 MNHNS, CDR2 SASEGT. V was clipped by 7 bases and J by 0 bases, with 25 bases between them. CDR3 region: CASNVWTVIHRNSGANVLTF. DNA for the CDR3: TGTGCCAGCAACGTATGGACAGTAATACATAGAAACTCTGGGGCCAACGTCCTGACTTTC.

This chain connects TRBV12-3 or TRBV12-4 to TRBJ2-1; D assignment may be TRBD1 or TRBD2 (6 bases each). The CDR3 consists of 13 residues. V was clipped by 8 bases and J by 7 bases, with 15 bases between them. CDR3 sequence: CASRILGGNEQFF. In DNA, the CDR3 is TGTGCCAGCCGGATCTTAGGGGGGAATGAGCAGTTCTTC.

In regard to this clonotype: A much larger clone is a single base away; this may be a read error. Likely a read error: the CDR3 ends without its conserved phenylalanine or tryptophan. This rearrangement joins TRBV28 to TRBJ2-5; TRBD2 agrees at 10 bases. The CDR3 extends over 14 amino acids. Per the germline V gene, CDR1 is MDHEN and CDR2 is SYDVKM. The J segment lost 6 bases and the V segment lost 5 bases, leaving 6 bases of the junction unmatched. The chain's CDR3 is CASSITSGVKTQYS. CDR3 coding DNA: TGTGCCAGCAGTATCACTAGCGGGGTAAAGACCCAGTACTCC.

This CDR3 is CASTPGDGYTF. CDR3 in DNA: TGTGCCAGCACCCCAGGGGATGGCTACACCTTC. This sequence joins TRBV7-9 and TRBJ1-2; possibly TRBD1 for D (6 bases). Germline loops: CDR1 SEHNR, CDR2 FQNEAQ (reference sequence). The V gene lost 7 bases and the J gene lost 6 bases, with 9 bases spanning the gap. The CDR3 totals 11 residues.

This chain joins TRBV5-1 and TRBJ1-1, with D unresolved. Trimming pared 4 bases from V and 5 bases from J, leaving 12 bases between. Germline CDR1 and CDR2: SGHRS and YFSETQ. The CDR3 totals 13 residues. CDR3 DNA sequence: TGCGCCAGCAGCCCACTGCCGGGAACTGAAGCTTTCTTT. Translating gives CASSPLPGTEAFF.

This clonotype was recorded many times. V gene TRBV12-3 or TRBV12-4 combines with J gene TRBJ1-5; 9 bases map to TRBD1. Trimming cost V 5 bases and J 1 base; bases outside gene matches: 9. This CDR3 has 17 amino acids. The CDR3 sequence: CASSLNRGRVSNQPQHF. The CDR3 nucleotides read TGTGCCAGCAGTCTAAACAGGGGGCGGGTAAGCAATCAGCCCCAGCATTTT.

In this sample, this clonotype turned up many times. The genes are TRBV7-9 and TRBJ1-1, with no clear D. The germline V and J ends were trimmed by 3 bases and 9 bases, with 8 bases remaining between them. This CDR3 has 11 residues. Looked up from germline, CDR1 is SEHNR and CDR2 is FQNEAQ (reference sequence). CDR3 region: CASSFEGKAFF. The CDR3 DNA reads as TGTGCCAGCAGCTTCGAGGGTAAAGCTTTCTTT. The full variable domain, completed using reference TRBV7-9 and TRBJ1-1, is DTGVSQNPRHKITKRGQNVTFRCDPISEHNRLYWYRQTLGQGPEFLTYFQNEAQLEKSRLLSDRFSAERPKGSFSTLEIQRTEQGDSAMYLCASSFEGKAFFGQGTRLTVV.

This clonotype occurred a few times. The rearrangement joins TRBV27 to TRBJ2-1, with 13 bases matching TRBD2. Trimming removed 10 bases from V and 9 bases from J; junction bases left unmatched: 12. This CDR3 has 15 amino acids. Germline CDR1 MNHEY, CDR2 SMNVEV (reference sequence). The CDR3 nucleotides read TGTGCCACCTTTCACGGGACTAGCGGGGAGGGTGAGCAGTTCTTC. Its translation: CATFHGTSGEGEQFF.

This clonotype was found a few times. The rearrangement uses TRBV29-1 and TRBJ2-5; 12 nucleotides line up with TRBD1. The CDR3 runs 14 residues. Germline trimming cut 6 bases from V and 5 bases from J; bases unmatched to any gene: 7. Germline V gene sequence: CDR1 SQVTM, CDR2 ANQGSEA. The CDR3, as DNA: TGCAGCGTCTTAGGGACAGGGGGCATGGAGACCCAGTACTTC. Amino acids: CSVLGTGGMETQYF.

The chain combines TRBV20-1 with TRBJ1-1; D unresolved. Per the germline V gene, CDR1 is DFQATT and CDR2 is SNEGSKA (reference sequence). Trimming removed 7 bases from V and 3 bases from J, with 24 bases in between. The CDR3 spans 16 residues. CDR3: CSGLTQEREVDTEAFF. Here the CDR3 DNA reads TGCAGTGGATTGACGCAGGAGAGGGAGGTGGACACTGAAGCTTTCTTT.

J is TRBJ2-2 and V is TRBV28; 9 bases line up with TRBD2. The CDR3 covers 17 residues. Germline V gene lookup returns CDR1 MDHEN and CDR2 SYDVKM. Trimming cost V 6 bases and J 3 bases; bases outside gene matches: 11. The CDR3 nucleotides are TGTGCCAGCAGCCCCCTGCGGGAGGGGATCCACACCGGGGAGCTGTTTTTT. Protein product: CASSPLREGIHTGELFF.

Note on this clonotype: Just one base apart from a much larger clone, this may be a read error. This chain joins TRBV7-3 and TRBJ2-1; no clear D gene. This CDR3 has 13 residues. With 2 bases removed from V and 7 bases from J, the gap between germline ends came to 9 bases. From germline, CDR1 is SGHTA and CDR2 FQGTGA. The CDR3 nucleotides are TGTGCCAGCAGCTTAGAAACGGAGAATGAGCAGTTCTTC. This encodes CASSLETENEQFF.

This clonotype appeared once. The chain uses TRBV14 and TRBJ1-1; D gene unclear. The CDR3 is 12 amino acids. Germline loops: CDR1 SGHDN, CDR2 FVKESK. The V gene lost 5 bases and the J gene lost 7 bases, with 11 bases spanning the gap. CDR3 sequence reads: CASSTLGFEAFF. CDR3 nucleotide sequence: TGTGCCAGCAGCACGCTAGGGTTTGAAGCTTTCTTT.